This T cell receptor (beta chain) was observed in a study of T cell changes during pregnancy in multiple sclerosis. Sequencing used immunoSEQ multiplex PCR; TCRdb keeps in-frame clones, though not all of them. The sample lists tens of thousands of clones, 93% seen once, with approximately 1.8% in the top ten. The CDR3 is 12 amino acids. The ends were cut back, 0 bases at V and 6 bases at J, with 6 bases in the middle. CDR1 is MGHRA, CDR2 YSYEKL, per germline. This TCR derives from a female donor with multiple sclerosis, enrolled in a pregnancy study. The V and J genes are TRBV4-1 and TRBJ2-7; no reliable D call. The specimen was peripheral blood, collected after pregnancy. CDR3 coding DNA: TGCGCCAGCAGCCAAGATTTCCGCGAGCAGTACTTC. Its translation: CASSQDFREQYF.